The 22 T cell receptor beta chains given below trace back to one sample, sequenced in a study of T cell changes during pregnancy in multiple sclerosis. This table comes from immunoSEQ multiplex PCR, and its TCRdb copy is limited to in-frame clones, with some not included. This sample yields 46,000 or so clones, of which 85% to 90% are seen a single time; 4% to 5% belongs to the top ten. The sequencing here drew on peripheral blood, taken in the second trimester of pregnancy. These receptors all stem from a female donor in good health, enrolled as a control in a pregnancy study.

This chain joins TRBV7-9 and TRBJ1-4; 8 nucleotides match TRBD1. The CDR3 has 15 amino acids. With V trimmed by 3 bases and J by 3 bases, 3 bases remained unmatched. From germline, CDR1 is SEHNR and CDR2 FQNEAQ (reference sequence). The CDR3 DNA reads TGTGCCAGCAGCTTCCCGGGACAGGCTAATGAAAAACTGTTTTTT. The encoded protein is CASSFPGQANEKLFF.

The J gene is TRBJ1-5, the V gene TRBV4-3; the D gene is possibly TRBD1 (6 bases). This CDR3 region has 15 residues. Germline CDR1 reads LGHNA; CDR2 reads YSLEER. The V and J ends lost 0 bases and 4 bases respectively, with 10 bases between them. In DNA, the CDR3 is TGCGCCAGCAGCCAAGATTCCACAGGGAATCAGCCCCAGCATTTT. Translation gives CASSQDSTGNQPQHF.

V is TRBV5-8 and J is TRBJ2-1, with 9 bases fitting TRBD2. This CDR3 comprises 15 residues. Looked up from germline, CDR1 is SGHTS and CDR2 is YDEGEE. Trimming took 1 base from V and 8 from J; bases not matched to a gene: 7. CDR3 in amino acids: CASSLRAGGADEQFF. CDR3 DNA sequence: TGTGCCAGCAGCTTGAGAGCGGGAGGTGCGGATGAGCAGTTCTTC.

This chain uses TRBV18 with TRBJ1-3; 7 bases agree with TRBD1. The CDR3 runs to 14 residues. Unmatched junction bases numbered 6, after V lost 6 bases and J lost 4 bases. Germline assignment: CDR1 KGHSH and CDR2 LQKENI. The CDR3: CASSAGTAGNTIYF. The CDR3 bases are TGTGCCAGCTCGGCCGGGACAGCAGGAAACACCATATATTTT.

For the CDR3, the DNA is TGTGCCAGCAGCGTCACAGGGTCGGACTATGGCTACACCTTC. This sequence encodes CASSVTGSDYGYTF. The chain links TRBV9 to TRBJ1-2; D is perhaps TRBD1 (6 bases). Trimming took 2 bases from V and 3 from J, leaving 11 bases between them. The germline V gene encodes CDR1 SGDLS and CDR2 YYNGEE. The CDR3 spans 14 residues.

The chain is built from TRBV12-5 and TRBJ2-3; TRBD2 agrees at 13 bases. The CDR3 length is 16 residues. Germline values: CDR1 LGHNT, CDR2 FRNRAP. Trimming removed 6 bases from V and 3 bases from J; junction bases left unmatched: 6. This CDR3 is CASGRLAGGETDTQYF. CDR3 nucleotides: TGTGCTAGTGGCCGACTAGCGGGAGGCGAAACAGATACGCAGTATTTT.

J is TRBJ1-2 and V is TRBV7-2, with a weak D call TRBD1 (6 bases). This CDR3 has 17 residues. Germline V gives CDR1 SGHTA, CDR2 FQGNSA. Trimming stripped 2 bases from V and 0 bases from J, with 16 bases between. Written as DNA, the CDR3 is TGTGCCAGCAGCTTAACAGGTGGGGGGGGGCCTAACTATGGCTACACCTTC. Its protein is CASSLTGGGGPNYGYTF.

The chain couples TRBV5-5 to TRBJ1-3; 10 bases fit TRBD1. The CDR3 is 18 residues long. V lost 4 bases, J lost 3 bases, and 13 bases stayed unmatched. Germline CDR1 is SGHKS and CDR2 is YYEKEE (reference sequence). CDR3 bases: TGTGCCAGCAGCGAGGGACAGGGGTTAGACCTCCTTGGAAACACCATATATTTT. This codes for CASSEGQGLDLLGNTIYF.

A few counts support this clone. This chain links TRBV5-8 with TRBJ1-5, with D uncertain. V shed 0 bases and J shed 2 bases, with 6 bases lying between them. The germline V gene has CDR1 SGHTS and CDR2 YDEGEE. The CDR3 runs to 14 residues. DNA of the CDR3: TGTGCCAGCAGCTTGGAACGGGGCAATCAGCCCCAGCATTTT. Translating gives CASSLERGNQPQHF.

V usage is TRBV29-1 and J usage is TRBJ1-4; TRBD1 might be the D (6 bases). V lost 7 bases and J 4 bases, leaving 19 bases between the germline ends. Germline V CDR1 and CDR2: SQVTM, ANQGSEA. This CDR3 is 15 amino acids long. CDR3 in amino acids: CSARTGFSGNEKLFF. The CDR3 DNA reads TGCAGCGCCCGAACAGGGTTCTCGGGTAATGAAAAACTGTTTTTT.

The CDR3 sequence: CATEDDNTEAFF. Written as DNA, the CDR3 is TGTGCCACGGAGGACGATAACACTGAAGCTTTCTTT. This chain uses TRBV19 with TRBJ1-1; no clear D gene. The CDR3 is 12 residues long. Looked up from germline, CDR1 is LNHDA and CDR2 is SQIVND (reference sequence). Trimming stripped 10 bases from V and 2 bases from J, with 11 bases between.

This sequence joins TRBV4-1 and TRBJ2-2; TRBD2 matches at 7 bases. There are 17 residues in the CDR3. Germline V gene sequence: CDR1 MGHRA, CDR2 YSYEKL. With V trimmed by 0 bases and J by 5 bases, 9 bases remained unmatched. The DNA for the CDR3 is TGCGCCAGCAGCCAAGATCGGCTAGCGGCGGAAACCGGGGAGCTGTTTTTT. It is translated as CASSQDRLAAETGELFF.

This clone was seen only a few times. The chain carries TRBV7-8 and TRBJ1-1; maybe TRBD1 (5 bases). Germline CDR1 SGHVS, CDR2 FQNEAQ. The CDR3 covers 12 residues. V dropped 5 bases and J dropped 5 bases, with 9 bases sitting between them. CDR3 in amino acids: CASSTGGTEAFF. CDR3 sequence (DNA): TGTGCCAGCAGCACTGGGGGGACTGAAGCTTTCTTT.

The J gene is TRBJ2-3, the V gene TRBV6-1; 8 bases line up with TRBD2. The CDR3 is 16 amino acids. After removal of 6 bases from V and 5 bases from J, the junction contained 13 bases not matched to a gene. Germline V gene sequence: CDR1 MNHNS, CDR2 SASEGT. CDR3 in DNA: TGTGCCAGCAGAGAAAATACGGGGGGGCAGCAAGATACGCAGTATTTT. Its translation: CASRENTGGQQDTQYF.

Written as DNA, the CDR3 is TGTGCCAGCAGTGCGGAGCGGGTTAGCAATCAGCCCCAGCATTTT. Encoded protein: CASSAERVSNQPQHF. The chain employs TRBV6-1 and TRBJ1-5; D is unresolved. This CDR3 is 15 amino acids long. Germline loops: CDR1 MNHNS, CDR2 SASEGT. Trimming cost V 4 bases and J 0 bases, with 10 bases left between them.

The V gene is TRBV6-5, the J gene TRBJ1-5; tentatively, D is TRBD1 (5 bases). The ends were cut back, 5 bases at V and 8 bases at J, with 19 bases in the middle. The CDR3 runs 15 residues. CDR1 is MNHEY, CDR2 SVGAGI, per germline. The CDR3 here is CASSPRLGGGKPQHF. The CDR3 DNA follows: TGTGCCAGCAGTCCTCGACTGGGGGGGGGTAAGCCCCAGCATTTT.

V gene TRBV29-1 combines with J gene TRBJ1-2; 7 positions match TRBD1. Germline V gene sequence: CDR1 SQVTM, CDR2 ANQGSEA. The V segment lost 8 bases and the J segment 6 bases; nucleotides outside the gene matches: 6. This CDR3 spans 11 amino acids. CDR3 coding DNA: TGCAGCCTCGGACAGGATGATGGCTACACCTTC. Translating it yields CSLGQDDGYTF.

In this sample, this clone turned up a few times. This rearrangement joins TRBV6-5 to TRBJ2-2; D is unclear. The V end was cut by 0 bases, the J end by 0 bases, with 8 bases between. CDR1 and CDR2 from the germline V gene are MNHEY and SVGAGI. This CDR3 has 16 residues. Here the CDR3 reads CASSYSPGPNTGELFF. For the CDR3, the DNA is TGTGCCAGCAGTTACTCCCCAGGTCCGAACACCGGGGAGCTGTTTTTT.

This chain uses TRBV7-9 with TRBJ2-3; D unclear. The length of the CDR3 is 15 residues. Per germline, CDR1 SEHNR and CDR2 FQNEAQ (reference sequence). The V and J ends lost 2 bases and 2 bases respectively, with 11 bases between them. CDR3 in amino acids: CASSLRVPFTDTQYF. In DNA form, the CDR3 reads TGTGCCAGCAGCTTACGGGTGCCTTTCACAGATACGCAGTATTTT.

The rearrangement links TRBV11-3 to TRBJ2-3; 13 bases fit TRBD2. Losses at the gene ends were 5 bases for V and 0 bases for J; bases not matched to a gene: 11. Germline CDR1 and CDR2: SGHNT and YENEEA. The CDR3 has 19 amino acids. The CDR3 loop reads CASSGPAGLAGSSTDTQYF. CDR3 coding DNA: TGTGCCAGCAGCGGCCCGGCGGGACTAGCGGGATCTAGCACAGATACGCAGTATTTT.

The rearrangement links TRBV10-3 to TRBJ1-1; TRBD1 aligns across 9 bases. The CDR3 covers 14 residues. Unmatched junction bases numbered 3, after V lost 3 bases and J lost 4 bases. Germline V CDR1 and CDR2: ENHRY, SYGVKD. Written as DNA, the CDR3 is TGTGCCATCAGTGACGGGACAGGGATCACTGAAGCTTTCTTT. This sequence encodes CAISDGTGITEAFF.

The V gene is TRBV29-1, the J gene TRBJ1-2; D ambiguous. Trimming pared 3 bases from V and 8 bases from J, leaving 10 bases between. Germline CDR1 and CDR2: SQVTM and ANQGSEA. The length of the CDR3 is 11 residues. This CDR3 reads CSVDSGIGYTF. DNA of the CDR3: TGCAGCGTTGATTCAGGTATAGGCTACACCTTC.